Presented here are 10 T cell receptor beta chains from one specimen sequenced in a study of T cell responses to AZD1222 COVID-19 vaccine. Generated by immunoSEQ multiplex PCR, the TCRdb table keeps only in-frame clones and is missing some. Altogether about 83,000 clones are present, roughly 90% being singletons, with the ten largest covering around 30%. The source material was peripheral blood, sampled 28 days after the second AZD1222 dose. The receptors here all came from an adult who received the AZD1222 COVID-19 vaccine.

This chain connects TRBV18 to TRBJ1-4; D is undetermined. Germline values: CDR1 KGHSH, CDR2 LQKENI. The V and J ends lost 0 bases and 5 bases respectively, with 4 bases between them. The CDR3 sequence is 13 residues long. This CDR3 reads CASSPPGNEKLFF. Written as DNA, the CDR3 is TGTGCCAGCTCACCACCGGGAAATGAAAAACTGTTTTTT.

The CDR3 loop is CASSRPAWDGYTF. DNA for the CDR3: TGTGCCAGCAGTCGACCGGCCTGGGATGGCTACACCTTC. V usage is TRBV6-5 and J usage is TRBJ1-2; D call uncertain. Germline-derived CDR1 and CDR2 are MNHEY and SVGAGI. The V end was cut by 5 bases, the J end by 6 bases, with 13 bases between. The CDR3 sequence is 13 residues long.

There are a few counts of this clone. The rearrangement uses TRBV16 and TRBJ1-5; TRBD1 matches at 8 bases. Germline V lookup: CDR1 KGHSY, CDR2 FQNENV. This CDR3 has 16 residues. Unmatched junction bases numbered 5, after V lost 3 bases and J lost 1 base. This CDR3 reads CASSHSGQASNQPQHF. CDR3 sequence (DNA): TGTGCCAGCAGCCACTCGGGACAGGCAAGCAATCAGCCCCAGCATTTT. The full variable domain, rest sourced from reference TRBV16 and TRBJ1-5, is GEEVAQTPKHLVRGEGQKAKLYCAPIKGHSYVFWYQQVLKNEFKFLISFQNENVFDETGMPKERFSAKCLPNSPCSLEIQATKLEDSAVYFCASSHSGQASNQPQHFGDGTRLSIL.

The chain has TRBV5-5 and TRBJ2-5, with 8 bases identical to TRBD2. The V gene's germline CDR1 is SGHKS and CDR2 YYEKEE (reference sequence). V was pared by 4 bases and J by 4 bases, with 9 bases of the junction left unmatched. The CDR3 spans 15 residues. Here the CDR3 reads CASSQAGLAGETQYF. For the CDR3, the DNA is TGTGCCAGCAGCCAGGCGGGGCTAGCGGGAGAGACCCAGTACTTC.

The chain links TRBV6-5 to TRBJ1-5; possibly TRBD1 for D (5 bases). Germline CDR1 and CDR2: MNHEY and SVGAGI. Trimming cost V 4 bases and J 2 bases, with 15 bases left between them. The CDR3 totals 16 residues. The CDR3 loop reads CASSSTMDTRNQPQHF. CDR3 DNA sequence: TGTGCCAGCAGTTCGACAATGGACACCCGCAATCAGCCCCAGCATTTT.

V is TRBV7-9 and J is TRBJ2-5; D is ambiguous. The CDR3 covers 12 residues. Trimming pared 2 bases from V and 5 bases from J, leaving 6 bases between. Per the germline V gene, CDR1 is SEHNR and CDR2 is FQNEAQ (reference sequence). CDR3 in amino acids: CASSLFSETQYF. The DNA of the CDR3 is TGTGCCAGCAGCTTATTCAGCGAGACCCAGTACTTC.

CDR3 region: CASSRDRGIDEQYF. In nucleotides, the CDR3 is TGTGCCAGCAGTCGGGACAGGGGGATCGACGAGCAGTACTTC. The genes are TRBV2 and TRBJ2-7, with 11 bases aligning to TRBD1. Germline assignment: CDR1 SNHLY and CDR2 FYNNEI. V shed 5 bases, J shed 5 bases, and the junction held 5 bases outside the gene matches. This CDR3 is built from 14 residues.

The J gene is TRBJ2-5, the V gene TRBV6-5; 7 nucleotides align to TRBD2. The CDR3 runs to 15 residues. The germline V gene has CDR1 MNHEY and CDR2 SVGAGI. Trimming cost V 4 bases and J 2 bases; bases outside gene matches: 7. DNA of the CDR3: TGTGCCAGCAGTTCGATGGGACTACCACAAGAGACCCAGTACTTC. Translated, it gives CASSSMGLPQETQYF.

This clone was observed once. The CDR3, as DNA: TGTGCCAGTAGTATTAGGTCAGGTCATGAGCAGTTCTTC. It encodes CASSIRSGHEQFF. This chain connects TRBV19 to TRBJ2-1; D unresolved. The CDR3 consists of 13 residues. With 3 bases removed from V and 8 bases from J, the gap between germline ends came to 11 bases. Looked up from germline, CDR1 is LNHDA and CDR2 is SQIVND (reference sequence).

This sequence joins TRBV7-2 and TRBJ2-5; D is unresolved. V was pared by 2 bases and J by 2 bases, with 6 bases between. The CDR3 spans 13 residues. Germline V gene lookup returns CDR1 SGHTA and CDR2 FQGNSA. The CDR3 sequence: CASSLTRQETQYF. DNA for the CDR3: TGTGCCAGCAGCTTAACCAGACAAGAGACCCAGTACTTC. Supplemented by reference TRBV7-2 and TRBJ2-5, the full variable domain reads GAGVSQSPSNKVTEKGKDVELRCDPISGHTALYWYRQSLGQGLEFLIYFQGNSAPDKSGLPSDRFSAERTGGSVSTLTIQRTQQEDSAVYLCASSLTRQETQYFGPGTRLLVL.